Sequencing of this TCR beta chain was carried out in a study of CD8 T cells in seronegative destructive rheumatoid arthritis (dated by TCRdb to 2020 to 2022). About the full investigation: At the time of sampling, biological drugs were being given to most of the eight CND-RA patients. Rather than undergoing new sequencing, the seropositive RA, seronegative RA and healthy control comparison cohorts were drawn from an earlier published TCRbeta dataset. Researchers compared peripheral CD8+ TCRbeta repertoires from patients with CCP-negative destructive rheumatoid arthritis (CND-RA) against repertoires from newly diagnosed seropositive RA, seronegative RA and healthy controls.

Comments on this clone: Its cognate antigen has yet to be identified. Qualities for individual bases were not recorded, and no much larger clone is one base off.

A negative result on the clinical CCP2 antibody test was shown by CND-RA patients, and progression of joint destruction was observed despite active therapy. Every CND-RA patient showed typical joint destruction in the wrists and ankles and had failed conventional anti-rheumatic therapy. Instead of being sampled at diagnosis, CND-RA patients were sampled after long disease histories, which in several cases spanned decades. Each patient provided approximately 51 millilitres of EDTA-anticoagulated peripheral blood. Ficoll-Paque PLUS density gradient separation was used to isolate peripheral blood mononuclear cells. AutoMACS magnetic bead positive selection was used to isolate CD8+ cells from fresh or cryopreserved PBMCs, and flow cytometry was used to check purity. Nucleospin Tissue or Tissue XS kits were used to extract genomic DNA, which was then quantified on a Qubit 2.0 fluorometer. The trim is 4 bases for V and 9 bases for J, with a gap of 10 bases between the germline ends. There are 13 amino acids in the CDR3, from cysteine to phenylalanine inclusive. Of all the DNA, just the CDR3 is kept, 39 bases in frame from base 1. Per the germline V gene (reference sequence), PRHDT is the CDR1 and FYEKMQ is the CDR2.

Study-wide findings and limitations: Without diagnostic samples, TCR repertoire differences may partly reflect poor disease control over the years rather than being present at onset. Once age was adjusted for, the CD8+ TCRbeta repertoires of CND-RA patients appeared less diverse and more clonal than the repertoires of other RA subtypes. The small size of the CND-RA cohort was noted as a limitation of the study. CND-RA patients appeared to carry a distinct set of enriched public clonotypes, which the authors read as support for a separate disease subset. CND-RA repertoires showed more CMV-reactive and fewer influenza A-reactive CD8+ TCRbeta sequences than controls and other RA subtypes. No public clonotype enrichment survived Benjamini-Hochberg correction across the roughly 120,000 clonotypes tested.

Genomic DNA from CD8+ cells was used for TCRbeta sequencing according to the manufacturer's instructions. A genomics technology centre in Finland performed the TCRbeta sequencing with the immunoSEQ assay. Turning to the authors' computational methods: Clonotype tables generated by the immunoSEQ preprocessing pipeline were converted into VDJtools format, and non-productive clonotypes were filtered out. Samples with fewer than 10,000 reads were excluded, the remaining samples were subsampled to 10,000 reads, and most of the eight CND-RA samples met this threshold. The VDJtools CalcDiversityStats function was applied to data subsampled to 10,000 reads to calculate Shannon-Wiener, Simpson and clonality indices. To infer antigen specificity, non-singleton TCRbeta clonotypes were hard-matched against VDJdb, meaning no mismatches were allowed. CDR3 sequences differing by one amino acid (Hamming distance 1) were grouped into clusters with potentially shared antigen targets. After groups were resampled to six samples, public clonotypes were tested for group enrichment with one-sided Fisher's exact tests, and this procedure was repeated ten times. As stored in TCRdb, this immuneACCESS dataset retains in-frame rearrangements with V and J assigned. A fraction of the clones does not appear; measured against another copy, unresolved V genes explain less than half of the discrepancy, and the remainder lacks a known reason. V and J calls and clone size are given by that table; D and trimming were obtained from the DNA. The sample table shows 10,000 to 15,000 clones, and around 83% are seen once. Around a quarter of the sample lies in the top ten.

The sample was CD8+ T cells from blood. This receptor was identified in a woman aged 30 to 49 with seronegative destructive rheumatoid arthritis. The rearranged chain carries TRBV13 and TRBJ1-6; tentative D gene TRBD1, with 6 bases matching. The bases are TGTGCCAGCAGCTCCGTCAGGGGTTCACCCCTCCACTTT. This is translated as CASSSVRGSPLHF.